The entry that follows covers one T cell receptor (beta chain) sequence. Its antigen is unknown. No base quality information exists; no much larger clone differs at one position. The immunoSEQ Assay was used to sequence TCR beta CDR3 regions from DNA. The authors' pipeline ran thus. To compute T cell density, TCR beta template counts were normalized to usable DNA, which was estimated by amplifying housekeeping genes. Using the preseqR package, richness was estimated by extrapolating to 120,000 templates for tissue samples and 400,000 templates for PBMC samples. Clonality was calculated as one minus Pielou's evenness. Tissue-enriched TCRs were identified through differential abundance testing performed on productive amino-acid clonotypes, with a minimum total count of 5 and an alpha of 0.1. The Jaccard Index and the Morisita Overlap Index were used to measure repertoire overlap between compartments. GLIPH grouped TCR beta CDR3s together with public tetramer-defined viral CDR3s, and a viral motif had to include at least three viral sequences and also show V-gene enrichment. The table comes from immuneACCESS by way of TCRdb, which keeps in-frame sequences with V and J called. Part of the clones is missing from these tables; in studies checked, under half for an unresolved V gene and the rest for unknown reasons. That table supplies the V and J calls and clone size; D and trimming were determined from the DNA. This sample has 20,000 to 25,000 clones in its table, and around 88% of those were observed once. The ten largest clonotypes hold around 6.1% of the sample.

This specimen comes from a study of T cells in localized non-small cell lung cancer (dated by TCRdb to 2019 to 2021). The study in broad terms: The study examined T cell repertoires in a few hundred patients with early-stage NSCLC and compared tumors with uninvolved tumor-adjacent lungs. All 240 or so NSCLC patients in the cohort were treatment-naive and had localized lung tumors that were resected. NSCLC patients had a mean age of around 70 years, and 129 were male and around 110 female.

At diagnosis, peripheral blood, uninvolved tumor-adjacent lung and tumor were collected and stored as a combination of fresh-frozen and FFPE material. For TCR repertoire profiling, the blood samples were analyzed as peripheral blood mononuclear cells. Points the paper makes about the study in general: Higher T cell density in blood was associated with longer overall survival, whereas higher clonality in adjacent lung was associated with shorter survival. Uninvolved tumor-adjacent lung showed the highest T cell clonality, higher than tumor, which suggests more focused antigenic responses in the uninvolved tumor-adjacent lung. Since the design was exploratory, TCR variables were selected using unadjusted p-values with no false-discovery rate correction. Multi-region tumor sequencing was not performed, so intratumor heterogeneity could not be excluded. A median of approximately 57 of the top 100 tumor clones were detected in paired uninvolved adjacent lung, and 28 of these tumor clones were also found among the top 100 clones of the paired uninvolved adjacent lung.

The source of this sequence is a male donor aged 60 or over with stage II squamous cell lung carcinoma. The source material was peripheral blood, sampled before any cancer treatment.

The CDR3 protein is CASSEGTSYGGEQFF. The nucleotide sequence is TGTGCCAGCAGTGAAGGGACTAGCTACGGAGGTGAGCAGTTCTTC. The rearranged chain carries TRBV6-1 and TRBJ2-1; the junction holds 8 bases that match TRBD2. CDR1 and CDR2 were assigned from the germline V gene as MNHNS and SASEGT. The V end gives up 1 base and the J end 9 bases, leaving 8 bases in the junction not matched to a gene. Measured from the cysteine to the phenylalanine, the CDR3 is 15 residues long. Just CDR3 DNA is preserved here, 45 bases in frame from base 1.